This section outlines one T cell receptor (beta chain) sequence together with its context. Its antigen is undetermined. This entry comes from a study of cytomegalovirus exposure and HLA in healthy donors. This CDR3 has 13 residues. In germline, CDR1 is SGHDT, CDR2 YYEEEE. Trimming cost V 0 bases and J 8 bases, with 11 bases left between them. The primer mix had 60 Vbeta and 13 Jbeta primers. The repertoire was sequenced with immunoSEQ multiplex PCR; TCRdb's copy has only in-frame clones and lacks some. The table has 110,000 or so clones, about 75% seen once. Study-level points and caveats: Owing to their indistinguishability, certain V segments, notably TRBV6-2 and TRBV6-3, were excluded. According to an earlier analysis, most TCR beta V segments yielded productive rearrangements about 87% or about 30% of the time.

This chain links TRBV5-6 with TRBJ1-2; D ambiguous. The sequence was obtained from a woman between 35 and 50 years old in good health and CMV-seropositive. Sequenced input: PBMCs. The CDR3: CASSLARSRGYTF. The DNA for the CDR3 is TGTGCCAGCAGCTTGGCTCGGTCGAGGGGCTACACCTTC.